This paragraph covers one T cell receptor (beta chain) sequence. What it recognizes is unknown. The data derive from a study of response to subunit inactivated influenza vaccine. TCRdb reprocessed the RT-PCR reads with MiXCR, giving one entry per CDR3 protein. The repertoire has 450,000 to 600,000 distinct CDR3 sequences, approximately 7.8% of them found once; the top ten carry around 13%. Notes on the study in general: It was suggested by the authors that few new T cells are recruited by each seasonal influenza vaccination.

Trimming shortened V by 5 bases and J by 8 bases, and 16 bases separated the two germline ends. The germline V gene has CDR1 DFQATT and CDR2 SNEGSKA (reference sequence). The CDR3 length is 13 residues. This specimen consisted of PBMCs from blood, obtained less than 30 months after vaccination. This rearrangement joins TRBV20-1 to TRBJ2-1, with a weak D call TRBD1 (6 bases). The TCR originated in a man aged 50 to 69 who received an inactivated influenza vaccine. The CDR3 coding sequence is TGCAGTGCTTCACCTTCAGGGGTAGATGAGCAGTTCTTC. This encodes CSASPSGVDEQFF.